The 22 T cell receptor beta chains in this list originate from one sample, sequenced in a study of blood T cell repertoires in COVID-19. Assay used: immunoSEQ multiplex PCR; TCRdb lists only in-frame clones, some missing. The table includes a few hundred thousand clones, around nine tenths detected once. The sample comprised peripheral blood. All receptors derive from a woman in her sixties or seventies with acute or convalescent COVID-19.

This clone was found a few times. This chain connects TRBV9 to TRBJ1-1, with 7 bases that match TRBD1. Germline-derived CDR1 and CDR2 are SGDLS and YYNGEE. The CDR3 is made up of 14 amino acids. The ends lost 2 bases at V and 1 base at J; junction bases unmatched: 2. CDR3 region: CASSVGTENTEAFF. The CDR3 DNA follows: TGTGCCAGCAGCGTGGGGACAGAGAACACTGAAGCTTTCTTT.

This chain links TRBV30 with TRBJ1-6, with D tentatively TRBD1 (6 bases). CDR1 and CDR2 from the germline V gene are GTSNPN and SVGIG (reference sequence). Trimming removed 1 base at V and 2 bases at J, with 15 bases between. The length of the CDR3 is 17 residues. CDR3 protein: CAWSATTGTPYNSPLHF. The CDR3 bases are TGTGCCTGGAGTGCCACAACAGGGACACCCTATAATTCACCCCTCCACTTT.

CDR3 nucleotide sequence: TGTGCCAGCAGTGTATCGGGACAGATTCCCTACGAGCAGTACTTC. This sequence encodes CASSVSGQIPYEQYF. The rearrangement uses TRBV28 and TRBJ2-7, with 7 bases that match TRBD1. Germline V gene lookup returns CDR1 MDHEN and CDR2 SYDVKM. The CDR3 has 15 residues. V shed 5 bases, J shed 2 bases, and the junction held 9 bases outside the gene matches.

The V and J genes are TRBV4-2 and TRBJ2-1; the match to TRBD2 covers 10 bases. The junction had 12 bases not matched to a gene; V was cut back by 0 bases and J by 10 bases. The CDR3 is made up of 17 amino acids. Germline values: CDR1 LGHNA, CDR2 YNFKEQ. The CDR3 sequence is CASSQEASGGAGGEQFF. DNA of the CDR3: TGTGCCAGCAGCCAAGAAGCGAGCGGGGGGGCCGGGGGAGAGCAGTTCTTC.

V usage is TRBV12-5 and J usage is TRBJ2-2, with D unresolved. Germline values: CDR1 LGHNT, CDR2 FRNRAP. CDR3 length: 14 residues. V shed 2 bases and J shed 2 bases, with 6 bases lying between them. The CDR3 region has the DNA TGTGCTAGTGGTTTGTCCGTCAACACCGGGGAGCTGTTTTTT. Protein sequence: CASGLSVNTGELFF.

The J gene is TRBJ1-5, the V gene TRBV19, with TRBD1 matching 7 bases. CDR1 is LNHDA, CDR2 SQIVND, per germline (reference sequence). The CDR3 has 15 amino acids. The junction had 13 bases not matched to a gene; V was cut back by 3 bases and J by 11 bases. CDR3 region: CASSIPGGSRWAQHF. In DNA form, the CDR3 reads TGTGCCAGTAGTATCCCAGGGGGTTCTCGTTGGGCCCAGCATTTT.

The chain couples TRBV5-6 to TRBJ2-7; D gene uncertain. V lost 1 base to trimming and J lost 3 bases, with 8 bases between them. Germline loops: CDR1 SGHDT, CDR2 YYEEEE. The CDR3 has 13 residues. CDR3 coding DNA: TGTGCCAGCAGCTTGATGGCAGTCTACGAGCAGTACTTC. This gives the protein CASSLMAVYEQYF.

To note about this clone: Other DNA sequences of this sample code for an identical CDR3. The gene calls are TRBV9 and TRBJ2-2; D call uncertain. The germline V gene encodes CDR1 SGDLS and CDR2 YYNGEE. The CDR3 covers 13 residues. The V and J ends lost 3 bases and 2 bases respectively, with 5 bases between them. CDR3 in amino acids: CASSGANTGELFF. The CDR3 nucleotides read TGTGCCAGCAGCGGAGCCAACACCGGGGAGCTGTTTTTT.

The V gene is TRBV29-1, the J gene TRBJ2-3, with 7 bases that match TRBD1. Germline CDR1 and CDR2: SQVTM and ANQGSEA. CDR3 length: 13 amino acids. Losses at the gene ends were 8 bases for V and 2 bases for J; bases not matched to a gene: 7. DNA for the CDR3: TGCAGCAAGGGGGCGGATGCCACAGATACGCAGTATTTT. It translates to CSKGADATDTQYF.

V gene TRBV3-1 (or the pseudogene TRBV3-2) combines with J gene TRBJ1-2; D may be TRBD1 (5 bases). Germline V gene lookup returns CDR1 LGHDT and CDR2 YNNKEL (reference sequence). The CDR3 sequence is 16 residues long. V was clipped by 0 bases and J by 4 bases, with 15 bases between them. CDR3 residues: CASSQDRTTPSYGYTF. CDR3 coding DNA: TGTGCCAGCAGCCAAGATCGGACAACCCCTAGCTATGGCTACACCTTC.

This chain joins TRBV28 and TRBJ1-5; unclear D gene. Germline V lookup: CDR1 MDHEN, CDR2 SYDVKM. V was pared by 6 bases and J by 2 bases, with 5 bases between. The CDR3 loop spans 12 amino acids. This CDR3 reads CASRVGNQPQHF. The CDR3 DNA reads TGTGCCAGCAGGGTAGGCAATCAGCCCCAGCATTTT.

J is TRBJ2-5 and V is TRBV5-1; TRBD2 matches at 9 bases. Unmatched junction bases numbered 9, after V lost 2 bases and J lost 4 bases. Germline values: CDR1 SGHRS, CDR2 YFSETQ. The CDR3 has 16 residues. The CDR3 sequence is CASSLPGLATPETQYF. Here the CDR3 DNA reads TGCGCCAGCAGCTTACCGGGACTAGCTACCCCAGAGACCCAGTACTTC.

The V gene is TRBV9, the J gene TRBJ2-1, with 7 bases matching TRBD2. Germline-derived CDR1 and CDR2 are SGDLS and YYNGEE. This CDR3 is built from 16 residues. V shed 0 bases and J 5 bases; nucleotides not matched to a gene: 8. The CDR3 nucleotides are TGTGCCAGCAGCGTAGTGGGCGGGAGCGCCAACAATGAGCAGTTCTTC. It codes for CASSVVGGSANNEQFF.

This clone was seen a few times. This CDR3 is CAISGRGQGETYEQYF. CDR3 DNA sequence: TGTGCCATCAGTGGCCGGGGACAGGGAGAGACCTACGAGCAGTACTTC. The chain couples TRBV10-3 to TRBJ2-7; 9 bases are shared with TRBD1. Germline V CDR1 and CDR2: ENHRY, SYGVKD. Losses at the gene ends were 4 bases for V and 2 bases for J; bases not matched to a gene: 9. The CDR3 totals 16 residues.

The CDR3 region has the DNA TGTGCCAGTAGTCGACAGGTCCCGAACACTGAAGCTTTCTTT. It is translated as CASSRQVPNTEAFF. This chain joins TRBV19 and TRBJ1-1; D perhaps matches TRBD1 (6 bases). The V end lost 5 bases, the J end lost 1 base, and 11 bases lay between the germline ends. In germline, CDR1 is LNHDA, CDR2 SQIVND (reference sequence). This CDR3 is built from 14 residues.

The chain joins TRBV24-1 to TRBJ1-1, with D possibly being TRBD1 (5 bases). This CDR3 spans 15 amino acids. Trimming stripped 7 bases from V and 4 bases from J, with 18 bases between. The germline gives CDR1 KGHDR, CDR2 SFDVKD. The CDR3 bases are TGTGCCACCAGGTCTTCGGGGGACGGAGTCACTGAAGCTTTCTTT. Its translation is CATRSSGDGVTEAFF.

Here the CDR3 reads CASSSTGNYGYTF. The CDR3 nucleotides are TGTGCCAGCAGTTCAACAGGGAATTATGGCTACACCTTC. The chain has TRBV28 and TRBJ1-2, with a possible D match to TRBD1 (6 bases). In germline, CDR1 is MDHEN, CDR2 SYDVKM. The ends were cut back, 4 bases at V and 5 bases at J, with 11 bases in the middle. The CDR3 has 13 amino acids.

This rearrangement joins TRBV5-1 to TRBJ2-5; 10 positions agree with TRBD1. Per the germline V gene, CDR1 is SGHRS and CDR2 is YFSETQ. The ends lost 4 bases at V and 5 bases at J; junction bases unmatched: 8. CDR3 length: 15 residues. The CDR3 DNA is TGCGCCAGCAGCGAAGGGACAGGGGTGGGGGAGACCCAGTACTTC. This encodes CASSEGTGVGETQYF.

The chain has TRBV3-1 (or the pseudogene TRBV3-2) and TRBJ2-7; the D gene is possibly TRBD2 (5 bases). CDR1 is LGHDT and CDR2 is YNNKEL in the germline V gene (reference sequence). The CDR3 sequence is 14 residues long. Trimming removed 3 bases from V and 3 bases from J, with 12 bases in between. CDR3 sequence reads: CASSHNREIYEQYF. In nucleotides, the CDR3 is TGTGCCAGCAGCCATAATAGGGAGATCTACGAGCAGTACTTC.

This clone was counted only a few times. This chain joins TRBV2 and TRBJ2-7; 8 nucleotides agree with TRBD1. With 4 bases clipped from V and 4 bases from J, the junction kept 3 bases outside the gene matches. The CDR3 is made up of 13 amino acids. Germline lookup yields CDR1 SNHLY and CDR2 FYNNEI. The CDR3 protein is CASSADRGYEQYF. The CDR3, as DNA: TGTGCCAGCAGTGCTGACAGGGGATACGAGCAGTACTTC. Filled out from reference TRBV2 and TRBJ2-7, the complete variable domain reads EPEVTQTPSHQVTQMGQEVILRCVPISNHLYFYWYRQILGQKVEFLVSFYNNEISEKSEIFDDQFSVERPDGSNFTLKIRSTKLEDSAMYFCASSADRGYEQYFGPGTRLTVT.

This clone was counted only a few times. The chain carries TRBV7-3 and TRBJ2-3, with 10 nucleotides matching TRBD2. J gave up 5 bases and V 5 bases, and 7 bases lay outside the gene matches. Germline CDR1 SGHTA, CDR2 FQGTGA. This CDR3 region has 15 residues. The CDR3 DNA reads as TGTGCCAGCAGCCAAGCGGGGGGGCTTGTAGATACGCAGTATTTT. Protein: CASSQAGGLVDTQYF.

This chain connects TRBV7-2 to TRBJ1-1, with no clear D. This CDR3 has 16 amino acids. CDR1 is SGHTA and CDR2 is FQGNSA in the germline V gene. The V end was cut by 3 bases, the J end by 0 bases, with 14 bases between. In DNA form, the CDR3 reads TGTGCCAGCAGCTTCCTTGGGAGCCTCGTGAACACTGAAGCTTTCTTT. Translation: CASSFLGSLVNTEAFF.